This passage covers 3 T cell receptor beta chains from one sample sequenced in a study of cytomegalovirus exposure and HLA in healthy donors. 60 Vbeta and 13 Jbeta primers were used in PCR. Profiled with immunoSEQ multiplex PCR; TCRdb holds only in-frame clones, not every one. The data hold 70,000 or so clones, with approximately 92% observed a single time. Source material: PBMCs. The receptors come from a woman aged 25 to 39 in good health and CMV-seropositive.

The chain recombines TRBV5-4 with TRBJ2-3, with a possible D match to TRBD2 (6 bases). Germline loops: CDR1 SGHNT, CDR2 YYREEE (reference sequence). The CDR3 is 19 amino acids. Trimming stripped 4 bases from V and 5 bases from J, with 29 bases between. CDR3 in amino acids: CASSGRVRRGGQKGDTQYF. The DNA for the CDR3 is TGTGCCAGCAGCGGGCGGGTAAGGAGGGGCGGTCAAAAAGGAGATACGCAGTATTTT.

This chain links TRBV5-4 with TRBJ2-7; 11 bases align to TRBD1. V was clipped by 5 bases and J by 2 bases; unmatched bases: 9. CDR3 size: 16 residues. CDR1 is SGHNT and CDR2 is YYREEE in the germline V gene (reference sequence). This chain's CDR3 is CASRRTGGAATYEQYF. CDR3 in DNA: TGTGCCAGCAGGCGGACAGGGGGCGCGGCCACCTACGAGCAGTACTTC. The full variable domain, its missing parts supplied by reference TRBV5-4 and TRBJ2-7, is ETGVTQSPTHLIKTRGQQVTLRCSSQSGHNTVSWYQQALGQGPQFIFQYYREEENGRGNFPPRFSGLQFPNYSSELNVNALELDDSALYLCASRRTGGAATYEQYFGPGTRLTVT.

This rearrangement joins TRBV7-6 to TRBJ2-2, with D possibly TRBD1 on 7 matching bases. The germline CDR1 and CDR2 sequences are SGHVS and FNYEAQ. Trimming took 3 bases from V and 13 from J, leaving 24 bases between them. The CDR3 has 16 residues. The CDR3 DNA follows: TGTGCCAGCAGCTTTTTAAGCCAGGGGGGACTGCTTCGGCTGTTTTTT. This encodes CASSFLSQGGLLRLFF.